This T cell receptor beta chain comes out of a study of T cell responses to AZD1222 COVID-19 vaccine. On this clone: Its specificity is not known.

The germline CDR1 and CDR2 sequences are SGHNT and YENEEA. The CDR3 covers 13 residues. V was clipped by 8 bases and J by 4 bases, with 14 bases between them. Whole-study findings and limits: Two doses of AZD1222 preceded a rise in Spike-specific TCR breadth and depth.

The method was immunoSEQ multiplex PCR; TCRdb's version includes in-frame clones alone and lacks a portion of them. The table shows 150,000 to 200,000 clones, with about 90% occurring only once. The input for sequencing was peripheral blood, taken 28 days after the second AZD1222 dose. J is TRBJ1-2 and V is TRBV11-3; D not certain. This clonotype originated in an adult who received the AZD1222 COVID-19 vaccine. CDR3: CASPKRRVYGYTF. The CDR3 DNA reads as TGTGCCAGCCCGAAGAGAAGGGTCTATGGCTACACCTTC.